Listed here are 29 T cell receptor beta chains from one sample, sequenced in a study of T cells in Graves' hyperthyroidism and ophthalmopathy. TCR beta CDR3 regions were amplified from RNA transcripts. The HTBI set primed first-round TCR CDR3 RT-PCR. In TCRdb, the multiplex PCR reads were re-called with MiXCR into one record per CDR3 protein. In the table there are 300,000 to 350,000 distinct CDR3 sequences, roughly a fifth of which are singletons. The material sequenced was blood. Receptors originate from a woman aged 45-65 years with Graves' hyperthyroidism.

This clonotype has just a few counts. CDR3 DNA: TGTGCCAGCAGCTTAGCGGGACAGGGGGCGCCGAATGAGCAGTACTTC. This sequence encodes CASSLAGQGAPNEQYF. The V and J genes are TRBV7-9 and TRBJ2-7; 12 bases are a match to TRBD1. The germline CDR1 and CDR2 sequences are SEHNR and FQNEAQ (reference sequence). Unmatched junction bases numbered 7, after V lost 0 bases and J lost 7 bases. The CDR3 extends over 16 amino acids. The complete variable domain, with remaining parts taken from reference TRBV7-9 and TRBJ2-7, reads DTGVSQNPRHKITKRGQNVTFRCDPISEHNRLYWYRQTLGQGPEFLTYFQNEAQLEKSRLLSDRFSAERPKGSFSTLEIQRTEQGDSAMYLCASSLAGQGAPNEQYFGPGTRLTVT.

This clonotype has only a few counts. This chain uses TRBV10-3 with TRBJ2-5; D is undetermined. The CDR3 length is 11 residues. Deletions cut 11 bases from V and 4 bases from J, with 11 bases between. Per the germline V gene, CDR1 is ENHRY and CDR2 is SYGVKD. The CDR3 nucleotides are TGTGCCGCCCAGGCCTTAGAGACCCAGTACTTC. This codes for CAAQALETQYF.

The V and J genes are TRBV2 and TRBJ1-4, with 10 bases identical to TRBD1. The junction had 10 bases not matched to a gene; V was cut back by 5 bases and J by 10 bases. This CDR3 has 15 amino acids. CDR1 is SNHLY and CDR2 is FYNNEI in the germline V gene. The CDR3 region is CASSPLRDRGGKLFF. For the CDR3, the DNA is TGTGCCAGCAGTCCCCTCCGGGACAGGGGAGGAAAACTGTTTTTT.

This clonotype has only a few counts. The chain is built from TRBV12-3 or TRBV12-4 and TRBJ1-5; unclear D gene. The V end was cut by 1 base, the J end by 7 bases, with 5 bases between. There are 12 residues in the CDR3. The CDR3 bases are TGTGCCAGCAGTTTAGAGAGCCAGCCCCAGCATTTT. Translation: CASSLESQPQHF.

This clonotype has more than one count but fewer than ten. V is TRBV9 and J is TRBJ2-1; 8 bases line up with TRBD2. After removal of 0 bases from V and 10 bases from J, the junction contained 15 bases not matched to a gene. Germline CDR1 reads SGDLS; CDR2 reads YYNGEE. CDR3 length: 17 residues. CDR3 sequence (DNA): TGTGCCAGCAGCGTAGAAGCGAGCGGGAGCGCCAATGACGAGCAGTTCTTC. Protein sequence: CASSVEASGSANDEQFF.

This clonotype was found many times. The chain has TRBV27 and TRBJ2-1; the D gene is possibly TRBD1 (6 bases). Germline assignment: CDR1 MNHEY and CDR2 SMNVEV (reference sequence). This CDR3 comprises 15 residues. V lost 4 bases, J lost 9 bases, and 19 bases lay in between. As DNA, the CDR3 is TGTGCCAGCAGTTCCACCTTGAGAGCCAGGGGTGAGCAGTTCTTC. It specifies CASSSTLRARGEQFF.

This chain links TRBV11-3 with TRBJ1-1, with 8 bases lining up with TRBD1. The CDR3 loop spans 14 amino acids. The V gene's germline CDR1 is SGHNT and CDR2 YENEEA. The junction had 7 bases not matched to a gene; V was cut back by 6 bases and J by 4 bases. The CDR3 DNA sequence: TGTGCCAGCAGTTTGCAGGGGGCAGGCACTGAAGCTTTCTTT. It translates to CASSLQGAGTEAFF.

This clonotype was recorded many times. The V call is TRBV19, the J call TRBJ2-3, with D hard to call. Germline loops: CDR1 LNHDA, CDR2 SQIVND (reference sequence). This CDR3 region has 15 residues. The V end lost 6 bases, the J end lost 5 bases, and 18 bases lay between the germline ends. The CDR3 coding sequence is TGTGCCAGTAGCAATACAGCAAGTCGAGGAGATACGCAGTATTTT. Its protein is CASSNTASRGDTQYF.

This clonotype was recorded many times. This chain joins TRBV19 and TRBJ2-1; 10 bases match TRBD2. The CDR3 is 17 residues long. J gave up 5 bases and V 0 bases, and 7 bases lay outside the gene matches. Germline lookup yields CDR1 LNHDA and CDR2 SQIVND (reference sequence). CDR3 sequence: CASSIEGGLAFHNEQFF. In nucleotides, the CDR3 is TGTGCCAGTAGTATAGAGGGGGGACTAGCGTTTCACAATGAGCAGTTCTTC.

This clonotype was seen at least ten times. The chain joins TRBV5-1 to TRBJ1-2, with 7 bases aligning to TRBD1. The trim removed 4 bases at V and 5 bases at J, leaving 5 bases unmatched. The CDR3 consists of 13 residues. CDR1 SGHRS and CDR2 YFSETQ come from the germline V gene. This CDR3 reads CASSPETGYGYTF. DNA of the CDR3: TGCGCCAGCAGCCCGGAGACAGGGTATGGCTACACCTTC.

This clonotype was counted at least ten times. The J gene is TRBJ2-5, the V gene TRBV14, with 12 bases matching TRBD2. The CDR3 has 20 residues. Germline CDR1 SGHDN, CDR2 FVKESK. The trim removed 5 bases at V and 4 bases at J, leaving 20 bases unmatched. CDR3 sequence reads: CASSAGPGTSGFTVGETQYF. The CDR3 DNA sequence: TGTGCCAGCAGCGCCGGTCCCGGGACTAGCGGGTTTACAGTTGGAGAGACCCAGTACTTC. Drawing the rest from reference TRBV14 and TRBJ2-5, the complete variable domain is EAGVTQFPSHSVIEKGQTVTLRCDPISGHDNLYWYRRVMGKEIKFLLHFVKESKQDESGMPNNRFLAERTGGTYSTLKVQPAELEDSGVYFCASSAGPGTSGFTVGETQYFGPGTRLLVL.

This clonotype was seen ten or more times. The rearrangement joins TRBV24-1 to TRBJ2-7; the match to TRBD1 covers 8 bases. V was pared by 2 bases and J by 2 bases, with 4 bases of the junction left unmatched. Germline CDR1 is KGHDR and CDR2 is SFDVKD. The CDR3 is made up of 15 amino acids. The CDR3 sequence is CATSDSGTGTYEQYF. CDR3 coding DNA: TGTGCCACCAGTGATTCCGGGACAGGAACCTACGAGCAGTACTTC.

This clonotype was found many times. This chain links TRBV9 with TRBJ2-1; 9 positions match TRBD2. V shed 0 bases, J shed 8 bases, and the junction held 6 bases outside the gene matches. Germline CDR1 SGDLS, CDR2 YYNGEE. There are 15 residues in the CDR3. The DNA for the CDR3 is TGTGCCAGCAGCGTAGTGGCGGGGGGGCCCGATGAGCAGTTCTTC. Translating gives CASSVVAGGPDEQFF.

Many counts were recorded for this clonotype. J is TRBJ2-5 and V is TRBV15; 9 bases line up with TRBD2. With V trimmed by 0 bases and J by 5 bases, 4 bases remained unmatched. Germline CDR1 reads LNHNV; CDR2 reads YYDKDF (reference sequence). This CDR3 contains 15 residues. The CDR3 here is CATSRDKAGGETQYF. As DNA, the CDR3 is TGTGCCACCAGCAGAGATAAGGCGGGAGGGGAGACCCAGTACTTC.

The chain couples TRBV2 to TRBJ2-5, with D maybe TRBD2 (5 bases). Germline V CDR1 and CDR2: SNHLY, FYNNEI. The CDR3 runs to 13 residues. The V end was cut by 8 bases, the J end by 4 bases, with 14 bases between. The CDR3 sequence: CASSPRAGETQYF. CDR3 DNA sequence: TGTGCCAGCTCACCACGGGCGGGAGAGACCCAGTACTTC.

The chain's CDR3 is CAIQILRDTGELFF. CDR3 bases: TGTGCCATCCAGATACTCAGAGATACCGGGGAGCTGTTTTTT. The chain has TRBV10-3 and TRBJ2-2; D is undetermined. From germline, CDR1 is ENHRY and CDR2 SYGVKD. There are 14 residues in the CDR3. The V and J ends lost 8 bases and 5 bases respectively, with 15 bases between them.

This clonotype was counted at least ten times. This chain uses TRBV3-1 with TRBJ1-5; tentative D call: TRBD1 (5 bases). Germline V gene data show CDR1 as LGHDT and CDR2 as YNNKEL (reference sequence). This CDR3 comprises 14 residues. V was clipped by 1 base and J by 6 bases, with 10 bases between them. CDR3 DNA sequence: TGTGCCAGCAGCCAAGTGAGGGGAAGTCAGCCCCAGCATTTT. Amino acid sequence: CASSQVRGSQPQHF.

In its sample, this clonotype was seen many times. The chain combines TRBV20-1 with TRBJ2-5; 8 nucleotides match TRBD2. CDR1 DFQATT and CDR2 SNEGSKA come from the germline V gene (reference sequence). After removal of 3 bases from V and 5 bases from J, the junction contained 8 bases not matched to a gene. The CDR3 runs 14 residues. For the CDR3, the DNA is TGCAGTGCTAGGCCAGCGGGGGAGGGGGAGACCCAGTACTTC. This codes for CSARPAGEGETQYF.

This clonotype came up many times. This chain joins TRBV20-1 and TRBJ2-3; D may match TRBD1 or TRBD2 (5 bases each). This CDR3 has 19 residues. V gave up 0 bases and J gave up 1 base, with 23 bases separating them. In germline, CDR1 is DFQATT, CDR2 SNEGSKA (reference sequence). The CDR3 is CSARDGLELGTHRTDTQYF. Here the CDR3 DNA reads TGCAGTGCTAGAGATGGGCTCGAACTAGGGACCCATCGCACAGATACGCAGTATTTT.

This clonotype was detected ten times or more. DNA of the CDR3: TGTGCCAGCAGTGTAGTCAGAGGGGCCCAGTACTTC. The encoded protein is CASSVVRGAQYF. The chain joins TRBV28 to TRBJ2-5; D possibly matches TRBD1 or TRBD2 (5 bases each). CDR3 length: 12 residues. Trimming cost V 5 bases and J 9 bases, with 13 bases left between them. The germline V gene encodes CDR1 MDHEN and CDR2 SYDVKM.

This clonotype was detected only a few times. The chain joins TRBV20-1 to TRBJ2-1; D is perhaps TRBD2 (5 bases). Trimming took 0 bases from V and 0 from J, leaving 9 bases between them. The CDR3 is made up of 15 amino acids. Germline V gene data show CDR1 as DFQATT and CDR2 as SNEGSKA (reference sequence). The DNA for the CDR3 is TGCAGTGCTAGAGACGAGGGCCGCTCCTACAATGAGCAGTTCTTC. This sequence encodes CSARDEGRSYNEQFF.

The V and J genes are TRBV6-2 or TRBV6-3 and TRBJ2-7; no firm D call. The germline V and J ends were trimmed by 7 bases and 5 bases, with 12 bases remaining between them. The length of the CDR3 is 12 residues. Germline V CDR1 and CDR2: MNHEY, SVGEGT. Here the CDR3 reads CASNLPLHEQYF. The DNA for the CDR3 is TGTGCCAGCAACCTACCCTTACACGAGCAGTACTTC.

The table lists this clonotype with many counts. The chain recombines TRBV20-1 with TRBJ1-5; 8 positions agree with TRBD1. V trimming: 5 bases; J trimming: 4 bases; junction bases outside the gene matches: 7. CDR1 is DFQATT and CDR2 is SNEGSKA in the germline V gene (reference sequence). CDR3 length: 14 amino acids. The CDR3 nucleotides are TGCAGTGCTGCCACAGGGGGGCAAAATCAGCCCCAGCATTTT. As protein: CSAATGGQNQPQHF.

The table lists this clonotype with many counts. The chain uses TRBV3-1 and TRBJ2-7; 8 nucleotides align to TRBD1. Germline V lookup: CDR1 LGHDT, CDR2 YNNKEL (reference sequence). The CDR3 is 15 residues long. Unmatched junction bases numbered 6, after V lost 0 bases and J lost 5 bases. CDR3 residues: CASSQEGQGRDEQYF. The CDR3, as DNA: TGTGCCAGCAGCCAAGAAGGACAGGGTCGGGACGAGCAGTACTTC.

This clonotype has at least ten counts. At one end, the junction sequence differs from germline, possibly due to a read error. CDR3 region: CASSDPTGFETQHF. The CDR3, as DNA: TGTGCCAGCAGTGACCCGACAGGGTTCGAGACCCAGCACTTC. The chain has TRBV2 and TRBJ2-5, with 7 bases matching TRBD1. CDR3 length: 14 amino acids. The V gene's germline CDR1 is SNHLY and CDR2 FYNNEI.

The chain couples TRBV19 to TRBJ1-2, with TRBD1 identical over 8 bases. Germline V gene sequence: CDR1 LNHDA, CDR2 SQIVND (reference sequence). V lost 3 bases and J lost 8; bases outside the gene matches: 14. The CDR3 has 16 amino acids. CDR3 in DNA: TGTGCCAGTAGTATCAGGGCAGGGGGCCCTTATGGAGGCTACACCTTC. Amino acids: CASSIRAGGPYGGYTF.

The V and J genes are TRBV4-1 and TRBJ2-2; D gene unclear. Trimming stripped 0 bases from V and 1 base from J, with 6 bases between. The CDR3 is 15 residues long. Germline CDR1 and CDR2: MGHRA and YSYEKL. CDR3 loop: CASSQEPQNTGELFF. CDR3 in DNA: TGCGCCAGCAGCCAAGAACCTCAGAACACCGGGGAGCTGTTTTTT.

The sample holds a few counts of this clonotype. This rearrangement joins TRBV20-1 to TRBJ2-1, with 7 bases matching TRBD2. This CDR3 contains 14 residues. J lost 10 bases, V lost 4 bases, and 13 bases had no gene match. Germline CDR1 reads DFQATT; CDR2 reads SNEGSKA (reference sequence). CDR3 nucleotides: TGCAGTGCTACGCTCCCGGCGCCTAGCGGAGAGCAGTTCTTC. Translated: CSATLPAPSGEQFF.

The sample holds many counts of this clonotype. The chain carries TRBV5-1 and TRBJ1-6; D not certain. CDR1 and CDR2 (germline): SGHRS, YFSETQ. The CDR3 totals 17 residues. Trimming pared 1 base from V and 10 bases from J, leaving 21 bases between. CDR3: CASSLFSTVLEESPLHF. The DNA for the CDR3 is TGCGCCAGCAGCTTGTTCTCGACCGTACTTGAAGAATCACCCCTCCACTTT. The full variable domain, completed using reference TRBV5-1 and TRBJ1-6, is KAGVTQTPRYLIKTRGQQVTLSCSPISGHRSVSWYQQTPGQGLQFLFEYFSETQRNKGNFPGRFSGRQFSNSRSEMNVSTLELGDSALYLCASSLFSTVLEESPLHFGNGTRLTVT.